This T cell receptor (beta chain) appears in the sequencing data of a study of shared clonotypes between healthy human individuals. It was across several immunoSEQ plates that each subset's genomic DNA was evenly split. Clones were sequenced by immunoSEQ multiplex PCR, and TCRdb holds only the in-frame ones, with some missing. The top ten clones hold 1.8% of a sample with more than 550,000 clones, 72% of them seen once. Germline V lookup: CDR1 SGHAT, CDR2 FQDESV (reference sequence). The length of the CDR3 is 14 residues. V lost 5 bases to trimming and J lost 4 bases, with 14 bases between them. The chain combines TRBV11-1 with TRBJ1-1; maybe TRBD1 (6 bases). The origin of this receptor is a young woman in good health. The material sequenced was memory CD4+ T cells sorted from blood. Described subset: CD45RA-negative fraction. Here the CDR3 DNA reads TGTGCCAGCAGCGGATCGGGGGGCCCCACTGAAGCTTTCTTT. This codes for CASSGSGGPTEAFF.